Shown below are 2 T cell receptor beta chains from a single sample sequenced in a study of OX40 agonist ivuxolimab in advanced cancers. The method was immunoSEQ multiplex PCR; TCRdb's version includes in-frame clones alone and lacks a portion of them. Here the sample spans 65,000 to 90,000 clones, about 92% being singletons. The starting material was CD4+ or CD8+ T cells sorted from blood, obtained in a trial of the OX40 agonist ivuxolimab. The source is an adult with an advanced solid tumor such as melanoma, head and neck, liver or kidney cancer.

The chain couples TRBV27 to TRBJ2-2; D is uncertain. V lost 0 bases and J 9 bases, leaving 5 bases between the germline ends. The CDR3 has 12 amino acids. Germline assignment: CDR1 MNHEY and CDR2 SMNVEV (reference sequence). The CDR3 coding sequence is TGTGCCAGCAGTTTATCGGGCCGGGAGCTGTTTTTT. It translates to CASSLSGRELFF.

The V call is TRBV27, the J call TRBJ2-5; D gene uncertain. Germline V gene data show CDR1 as MNHEY and CDR2 as SMNVEV (reference sequence). The germline V and J ends were trimmed by 8 bases and 1 base, with 8 bases remaining between them. The CDR3 is 12 residues long. As DNA, the CDR3 is TGTGCCAGCGGCACTACCCAAGAGACCCAGTACTTC. Translating gives CASGTTQETQYF.